This T cell receptor beta chain stems from a study of cytomegalovirus exposure and HLA in healthy donors (dated by TCRdb to about 2017). Regarding the research as a whole: According to an earlier analysis of around 600 of the donors, roughly 180 million T cells yielded some 110 million unique TCR beta sequences and approximately 300 Gb of sequence data. An early release covering more than 500 HLA-typed donors comprised about 300 gigabases of sequencing data and 65 million to 100 million unique TCR sequences. Among the roughly 410 genotyped donors, around 81% belonged to the genetic ancestry cluster associated with self-reported Caucasian donors. The aim of the study was to test whether cataloging public T cell receptors could identify signatures of past pathogen exposure. Using immunosequencing, the study profiled T cell repertoires from about 650 subjects and related those repertoires to cytomegalovirus serostatus. In addition to the first cohort of 500 to 850 subjects, a separate validation cohort of approximately 130 different subjects was used. To predict cytomegalovirus infection status, the study combined high-throughput TCR immunosequencing, statistical association of individual TCRs with disease status, and machine learning. A later analysis re-analyzed previously published TCR beta repertoires from 600 to 850 donors and added high-resolution HLA genotyping to study TCR occurrence patterns. Rather than drawing on any new phenotypic data, the later analysis identified candidate immune exposures from TCR beta sequences and the way those sequences occurred across donors. In an earlier analysis of roughly 600 of the donors, high-throughput TCR beta sequencing was used to judge whether each TCR beta V gene segment behaved as functional or pseudogenic. Donor age, sex, ethnicity and CMV serostatus were compiled together with the repertoire data. Genome-wide SNP genotypes for about 55% of the roughly 670 donors were used in a later genetic analysis, which treated that subset as a discovery cohort. Every repertoire in the discovery cohort had been generated on one and the same sequencing platform. Both class I and class II loci were covered by HLA typing, at four-digit resolution. Typing coverage differed by locus: A, B, C, DRB1 and DQB1 were typed in roughly 620-630 donors, DQA1 in 522, DPA1 in 606, and DPB1 in 472. A handful of DR-DQ haplotypes were handled as single units for association and clustering because linkage in the cohort was strong. Across about 380 genotyped donors of the cohort, an average of roughly 230,000 unique TCR beta nucleotide sequences per donor were sequenced, and 15% to 20% of those sequences were non-productive. Points the paper makes about the study in general: In a later analysis, most CMV-associated TCR beta chains were found to appear HLA-restricted, with HLA associations seemingly driven largely by CMV exposure. This cohort had only TCR beta chains sequenced, and the lack of alpha or paired-chain data limited which features could be detected. In a later genetic analysis, fewer N-insertions in productive TCRs were reported among donors in an Asian-associated ancestry cluster than the roughly 670-donor mean. The 87-base-pair reads could not distinguish some IMGT-functional V segments, including TRBV6-2 and TRBV6-3, so those segments were excluded. In the study, roughly 160 TCR beta chains were listed as associated with cytomegalovirus. Because HLA typing was unavailable for some donors at each locus, only the typed subset was used in association tests. A cluster of highly shared sequence variants was judged likely to represent a technical artifact of the sequencing pipeline. Cytomegalovirus status was reported to be diagnosed by the classifier with high specificity and sensitivity in both the original and validation cohorts. Linkage disequilibrium might explain the correlated functional status among segregating V segments, but an unknown experimental factor could not be ruled out. At a false discovery rate of 0.05, a later analysis linked approximately 18,000 TCR beta sequences to specific HLA alleles. In a later genetic analysis, a missense DCLRE1C variant was associated with V-gene and J-gene trimming of TCR beta chains, and the association was replicated in an independent cohort. A further reported finding was that TCR beta sequences accurately predicted the HLA-A and HLA-B alleles for most subjects in the first cohort. A few of the identified cytomegalovirus-associated TCR beta chains were confirmed in vitro to be specific for cytomegalovirus antigens. Presence/absence analyses assumed roughly uniform sequencing depth across donors, an assumption that may not hold. An earlier analysis of several hundred of the donors showed that most TCR beta V segments appeared in productive rearrangements either about 87% or about 30% of the time, which broadly matched IMGT annotations. According to the authors, the approach could potentially be generalized to other disease states and immunological phenotypes. Because counts were too low, some 17 rarely observed V segments, including chromosome 9 orphons, were excluded from the earlier analysis of several hundred of the donors. Across donors, most TCR sequences were observed very rarely, whereas some public TCRs were present in many individuals. In a later analysis, the rate of TCR association differed among HLA loci, with DRB1 alleles having the most associated TCRs and HLA-C alleles having the fewest. In a later analysis, HLA-associated TCR beta chains showed more clonal expansion and lower generation probabilities than non-associated chains that were equally common. When HLA alleles, especially DR and DQ, strongly co-occurred, TCR associations were difficult to assign to individual alleles. CMV serostatus was the only immune exposure information available for the cohort. In a later analysis, several top co-occurrence clusters were reported to appear linked to parvovirus B19, influenza, CMV and Epstein-Barr virus.

In total, more than 500 healthy bone marrow donors made up the cohort. At the time of sampling, every cohort member was nominally healthy, though immune exposures that went unrecorded were likely present. The donor tested CMV seronegative and was one of the 352 seronegative cohort members. Every donor gave a peripheral blood sample, and the peripheral blood mononuclear cells from that sample were used for TCR beta sequencing. The Qiagen DNeasy Blood Extraction Kit was used to extract genomic DNA from the blood cell samples. The CDR3 sequence holds 12 residues, the cysteine and phenylalanine included. Just CDR3 DNA is preserved here, 36 bases in frame from base 1. The germline V gene (reference sequence) specifies MNHEY as CDR1 and SMNVEV as CDR2. The germline ends are 12 bases apart after V is trimmed by 5 bases and J by 8 bases. A remark on this clone: Its antigen specificity is not known.

Libraries were prepared through the immunoSEQ multiplex PCR assay. For the multiplex PCR, a mixture combining 60 forward primers for TCR Vbeta segments and 13 reverse primers for TCR Jbeta segments was used. A multiplex PCR assay on genomic DNA amplified the CDR3 region of rearranged TCR beta genes. Amplified TCR beta libraries were sequenced as 87-base-pair reads on the Illumina HiSeq System. In the authors' own workflow: A later analysis tallied 75 million to 85 million unique TCR beta chains across the approximately 670 repertoires, and approximately 12 million of those chains were shared by two or more donors. A nearest-neighbor algorithm error-corrected the raw reads and collapsed the reads into unique sequences, merging closely related sequences to remove PCR and sequencing errors. CDR3 sequences were aligned to IMGT reference sequences to assign V, D and J gene segments. For a sequence to be retained, at least a six-nucleotide match to both a V gene segment and a J gene segment was required. Rearrangements were classified as productive when the CDR3 lacked stop codons and remained in frame with V and J, and all other rearrangements were classified as non-productive. Following IMGT convention, CDR3 was defined as the stretch from the second conserved V-encoded cysteine up to the conserved J-encoded phenylalanine. The earlier analysis of about 590 of the donors excluded sequences that lacked an unambiguous match to a single V gene segment. An earlier analysis of fewer than 650 of the donors classified V segments as functional when productive rearrangements were above 56.7% and as segregating when the standard deviation between donors was above 5%. A statistical classification framework was built to diagnose cytomegalovirus status from the catalog of TCR beta chain sequences. In a later analysis, V and J genes were assigned by comparing TCR nucleotide sequences against IMGT/GENE-DB human TR gene sequences. A later analysis assigned CDR3 sequences and most-parsimonious VDJ recombination scenarios with the TCRdist pipeline. In a later analysis, each TCR beta chain was defined by its CDR3 amino acid sequence together with its V-gene family, and reads without a unique V-gene family were excluded. In a later analysis, 500 to 700 highly shared, low-generation-probability nucleotide sequences were removed to address suspected cross-contamination and a sequencing artifact. In a later analysis, a clonal expansion index for each public chain was calculated from normalized within-repertoire ranks of inferred template counts. In a later analysis, generation probabilities were computed using a VDJ recombination model fitted to out-of-frame rearrangements, and the results were checked against IGoR. Hypergeometric tests were used in a later analysis to score TCR-TCR, TCR-HLA and TCR-CMV co-occurrence, with a repertoire-size bias correction applied to the TCR pairs. To estimate false discovery rates, a later analysis permuted the HLA or CMV assignments 20 times. A later analysis grouped co-occurring TCRs with DBSCAN, adding TCRdist sequence similarity when clustering within HLA-allele-positive subsets. Repertoires with fewer than 30,000 or more than 120,000 public chains, plus five repertoires with anomalous nucleotide sharing, were excluded from co-occurrence clustering. The source is immuneACCESS, and TCRdb retained only in-frame sequences with V and J called. Part of the clones is not carried over; for the studies checked, unresolved V genes explain less than half of this, and the remainder is unexplained. The V and J calls and clone size come from that table; D and trimming were worked out from the DNA. The table for this sample lists under 65,000 clones. About 4% of the sample lies in the top ten.

The specimen was PBMCs. The receptor was isolated from a woman aged 18 to 35 in good health and CMV-seronegative. The receptor chain draws on TRBV27 and TRBJ1-2; the D region possibly corresponds to TRBD1 (6 bases align). The DNA sequence is as follows: TGTGCCAGCAGTCCTAGGGGGGGAGGCTACACCTTC. This encodes CASSPRGGGYTF.